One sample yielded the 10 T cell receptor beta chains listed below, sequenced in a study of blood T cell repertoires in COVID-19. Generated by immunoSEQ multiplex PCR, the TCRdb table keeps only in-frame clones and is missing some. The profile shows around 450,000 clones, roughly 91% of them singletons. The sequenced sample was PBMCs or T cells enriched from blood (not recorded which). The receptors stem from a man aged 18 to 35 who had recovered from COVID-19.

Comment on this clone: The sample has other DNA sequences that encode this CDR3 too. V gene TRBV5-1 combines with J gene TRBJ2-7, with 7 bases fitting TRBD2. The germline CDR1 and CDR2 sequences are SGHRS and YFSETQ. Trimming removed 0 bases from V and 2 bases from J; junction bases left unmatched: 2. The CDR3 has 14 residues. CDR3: CASSLESGTYEQYF. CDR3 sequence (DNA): TGCGCCAGCAGCTTGGAGAGCGGGACCTACGAGCAGTACTTC.

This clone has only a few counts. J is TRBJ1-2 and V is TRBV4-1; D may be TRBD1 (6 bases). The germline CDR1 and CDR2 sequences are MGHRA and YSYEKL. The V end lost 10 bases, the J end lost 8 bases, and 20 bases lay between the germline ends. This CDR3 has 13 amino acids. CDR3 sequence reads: CATRGGGRGGYTF. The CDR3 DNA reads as TGCGCCACTAGGGGTGGGGGCCGAGGAGGCTACACCTTC.

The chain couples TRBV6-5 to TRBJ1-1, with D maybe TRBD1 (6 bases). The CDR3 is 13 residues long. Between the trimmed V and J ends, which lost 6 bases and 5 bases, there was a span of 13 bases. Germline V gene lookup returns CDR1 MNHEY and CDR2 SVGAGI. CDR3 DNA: TGTGCCAGCAGGGACAGTCTAATTACTGAAGCTTTCTTT. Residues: CASRDSLITEAFF.

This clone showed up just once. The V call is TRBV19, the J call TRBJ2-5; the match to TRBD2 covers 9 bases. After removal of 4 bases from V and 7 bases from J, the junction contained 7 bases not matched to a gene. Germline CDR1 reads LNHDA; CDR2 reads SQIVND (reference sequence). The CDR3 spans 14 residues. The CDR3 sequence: CASSSSGREGTQYF. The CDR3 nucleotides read TGTGCCAGTAGTAGTAGCGGGAGAGAAGGGACCCAGTACTTC. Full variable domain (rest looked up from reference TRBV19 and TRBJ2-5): DGGITQSPKYLFRKEGQNVTLSCEQNLNHDAMYWYRQDPGQGLRLIYYSQIVNDFQKGDIAEGYSVSREKKESFPLTVTSAQKNPTAFYLCASSSSGREGTQYFGPGTRLLVL.

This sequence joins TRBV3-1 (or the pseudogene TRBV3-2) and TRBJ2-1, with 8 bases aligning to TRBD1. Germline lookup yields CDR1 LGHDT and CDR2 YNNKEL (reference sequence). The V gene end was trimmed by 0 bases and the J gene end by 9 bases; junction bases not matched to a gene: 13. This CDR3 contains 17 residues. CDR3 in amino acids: CASSQDTLARGPSEQFF. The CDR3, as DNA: TGTGCCAGCAGCCAAGATACGTTGGCCAGGGGGCCGAGTGAGCAGTTCTTC.

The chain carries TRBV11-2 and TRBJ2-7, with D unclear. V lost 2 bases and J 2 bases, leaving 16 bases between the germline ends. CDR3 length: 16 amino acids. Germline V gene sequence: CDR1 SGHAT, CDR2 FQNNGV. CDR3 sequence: CASSLISEYRPYEQYF. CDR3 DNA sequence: TGTGCCAGCAGCTTAATAAGCGAGTATCGGCCCTACGAGCAGTACTTC.

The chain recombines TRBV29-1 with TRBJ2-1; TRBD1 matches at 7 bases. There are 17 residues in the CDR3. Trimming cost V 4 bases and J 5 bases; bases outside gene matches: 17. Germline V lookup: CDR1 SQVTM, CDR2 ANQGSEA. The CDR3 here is CSVGGQVETGYDNEQFF. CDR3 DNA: TGCAGCGTTGGCGGACAGGTTGAGACAGGGTACGACAATGAGCAGTTCTTC.

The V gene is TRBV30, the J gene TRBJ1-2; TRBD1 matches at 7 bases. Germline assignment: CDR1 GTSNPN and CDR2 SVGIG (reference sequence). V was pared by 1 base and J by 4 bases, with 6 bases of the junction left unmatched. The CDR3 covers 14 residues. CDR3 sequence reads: CAWSGQGLLYGYTF. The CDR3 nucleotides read TGTGCCTGGAGTGGACAGGGACTTCTCTATGGCTACACCTTC.

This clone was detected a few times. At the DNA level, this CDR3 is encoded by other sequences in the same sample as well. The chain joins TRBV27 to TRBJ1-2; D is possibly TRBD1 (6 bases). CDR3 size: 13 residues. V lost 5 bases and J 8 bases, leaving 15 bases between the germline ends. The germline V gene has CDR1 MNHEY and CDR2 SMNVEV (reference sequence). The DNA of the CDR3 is TGTGCCAGCAGTCCAACAGGGTTAGAGGGCTACACCTTC. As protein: CASSPTGLEGYTF.

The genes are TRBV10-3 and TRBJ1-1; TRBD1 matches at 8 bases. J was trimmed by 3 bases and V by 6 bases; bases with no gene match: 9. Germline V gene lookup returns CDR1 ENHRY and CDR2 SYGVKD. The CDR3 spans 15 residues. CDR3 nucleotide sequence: TGTGCCATCAGACGACAGGGGAAGCGGGACACTGAAGCTTTCTTT. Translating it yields CAIRRQGKRDTEAFF.